The 15 T cell receptor beta chains presented below share a single source sample, sequenced in a study of cytotoxic CD8 clonotypes in ibrutinib-treated CLL. Using immunoSEQ multiplex PCR, the repertoire was profiled, and TCRdb retains in-frame clones only, with some absent. The table has 110,000 to 150,000 clones, approximately 77% seen once; the top ten hold 25% to 30%. The input for sequencing was PBMCs, taken after 12 months of ibrutinib treatment. The source of these receptors is a human donor with chronic lymphocytic leukemia.

In this sample, this clone turned up a few times. The chain uses TRBV7-9 and TRBJ1-1; D might be TRBD1 (5 bases). V lost 5 bases, J lost 9 bases, and 13 bases lay in between. CDR1 and CDR2 from the germline V gene are SEHNR and FQNEAQ (reference sequence). The length of the CDR3 is 12 residues. The CDR3 here is CASSDSEGKAFF. CDR3 DNA sequence: TGTGCCAGCAGCGACAGCGAGGGGAAAGCTTTCTTT.

CDR3: CASSFGVYGYTF. The CDR3, as DNA: TGTGCCAGCAGCTTCGGGGTCTATGGCTACACCTTC. This chain uses TRBV13 with TRBJ1-2; D remains ambiguous. The CDR3 totals 12 residues. CDR1 is PRHDT, CDR2 FYEKMQ, per germline (reference sequence). Trimming removed 3 bases at V and 4 bases at J, with 6 bases between.

V usage is TRBV2 and J usage is TRBJ2-3; tentatively, D is TRBD2 (5 bases). With 0 bases removed from V and 4 bases from J, the gap between germline ends came to 11 bases. Germline V gives CDR1 SNHLY, CDR2 FYNNEI. The CDR3 has 15 residues. Here the CDR3 DNA reads TGTGCCAGCAGTGAAGCGCCCCGGGGTGCAGATACGCAGTATTTT. It yields the protein CASSEAPRGADTQYF.

The V gene is TRBV2, the J gene TRBJ1-2; no clear D. Germline CDR1 reads SNHLY; CDR2 reads FYNNEI. Trimming cost V 3 bases and J 8 bases, with 13 bases left between them. The CDR3 is 13 residues long. The CDR3 bases are TGTGCCAGCAGTGACGGAGGAGGACGCGGCTACACCTTC. This sequence encodes CASSDGGGRGYTF.

V gene TRBV7-9 combines with J gene TRBJ1-2, with D unclear. Germline CDR1 SEHNR, CDR2 FQNEAQ (reference sequence). The CDR3 runs to 12 residues. V lost 3 bases, J lost 2 bases, and 4 bases lay in between. CDR3 loop: CASSLQNYGYTF. DNA for the CDR3: TGTGCCAGCAGCTTGCAGAACTATGGCTACACCTTC.

This chain connects TRBV5-4 to TRBJ2-4; D unclear. CDR1 and CDR2 (germline): SGHNT, YYREEE (reference sequence). V lost 5 bases and J lost 7, with 16 bases in between. There are 14 residues in the CDR3. As DNA, the CDR3 is TGTGCCAGCAGTCTCGACCAACTACCTAACATTCAGTACTTC. Its protein is CASSLDQLPNIQYF.

With respect to this clone: The junction and the germline gene differ at one end; a read error may be behind it. The CDR3 DNA reads TGTGCCAGCAGAGCCGGGACAGGGACTGACGCTTTCTTT. This codes for CASRAGTGTDAFF. The chain recombines TRBV6-5 with TRBJ1-1, with 9 bases lining up with TRBD1. Germline V CDR1 and CDR2: MNHEY, SVGAGI. The CDR3 sequence is 13 residues long.

The V call is TRBV4-1, the J call TRBJ1-1; D not resolved. There are 14 residues in the CDR3. The germline V gene has CDR1 MGHRA and CDR2 YSYEKL. Trimming removed 2 bases at V and 6 bases at J, with 13 bases between. The CDR3 protein is CASSQLARIAEAFF. The CDR3 coding sequence is TGCGCCAGCAGCCAATTGGCGCGGATTGCTGAAGCTTTCTTT.

This chain joins TRBV30 and TRBJ2-3, with D maybe TRBD2 (6 bases). The V end was cut by 4 bases, the J end by 4 bases, with 15 bases between. The CDR3 length is 14 residues. Germline V CDR1 and CDR2: GTSNPN, SVGIG (reference sequence). The CDR3 loop is CAWTGTSAPDTQYF. The CDR3 DNA reads TGTGCCTGGACCGGGACTTCGGCACCAGATACGCAGTATTTT.

This clone was seen a handful of times. CDR3 loop: CASSPVLWIANTGELFF. The CDR3 DNA reads as TGTGCCAGCAGCCCTGTCCTATGGATCGCGAACACCGGGGAGCTGTTTTTT. The gene calls are TRBV7-9 and TRBJ2-2; D uncertain. Germline V gives CDR1 SEHNR, CDR2 FQNEAQ (reference sequence). This CDR3 is built from 17 residues. V dropped 5 bases and J dropped 0 bases, with 16 bases sitting between them.

This clone was counted only a few times. The V and J genes are TRBV27 and TRBJ2-3; 7 bases are a match to TRBD2. J was trimmed by 2 bases and V by 3 bases; bases with no gene match: 5. The germline V gene encodes CDR1 MNHEY and CDR2 SMNVEV (reference sequence). The CDR3 sequence is 15 residues long. CDR3 region: CASSFQGGVTDTQYF. The CDR3 DNA is TGTGCCAGCAGTTTTCAGGGAGGGGTCACAGATACGCAGTATTTT.

The chain combines TRBV11-3 with TRBJ1-1; 7 nucleotides match TRBD1. Germline assignment: CDR1 SGHNT and CDR2 YENEEA. V was pared by 4 bases and J by 0 bases, with 5 bases of the junction left unmatched. The CDR3 spans 15 residues. In nucleotides, the CDR3 is TGTGCCAGCAGCTCCCAGGGACAGCTGAACACTGAAGCTTTCTTT. Its translation: CASSSQGQLNTEAFF.

This clone was counted only a few times. The chain couples TRBV7-2 to TRBJ2-4, with D perhaps TRBD1 (6 bases). There are 13 residues in the CDR3. The ends were cut back, 6 bases at V and 4 bases at J, with 10 bases in the middle. Per germline, CDR1 SGHTA and CDR2 FQGNSA. The CDR3 protein is CASRGAAKNIQYF. The CDR3 DNA follows: TGTGCCAGCAGGGGGGCCGCGAAAAACATTCAGTACTTC.

This chain joins TRBV29-1 and TRBJ2-3; 8 nucleotides align to TRBD1. CDR3 length: 14 amino acids. V lost 4 bases, J lost 2 bases, and 5 bases stayed unmatched. Germline CDR1 reads SQVTM; CDR2 reads ANQGSEA. In DNA, the CDR3 is TGCAGCGTTGTCCAGGGGGCTTTCACAGATACGCAGTATTTT. As protein: CSVVQGAFTDTQYF.

The V and J genes are TRBV10-3 and TRBJ2-2, with 8 nucleotides matching TRBD1. The CDR3 contains 16 residues. V dropped 3 bases and J dropped 3; count of bases not matched to a gene: 6. In germline, CDR1 is ENHRY, CDR2 SYGVKD. The CDR3 loop is CAISDLRGLHTGELFF. Here the CDR3 DNA reads TGTGCCATCAGTGACCTCAGGGGGCTACACACCGGGGAGCTGTTTTTT.